One sample yielded the 9 T cell receptor beta chains listed below, sequenced in a study of TIL therapy for anti-PD-1-resistant metastatic lung cancer. This was the immunoSEQ v3 assay. Data came from immunoSEQ multiplex PCR; TCRdb stores just in-frame clones and leaves some out. The table records tens of thousands of clones, around 86% of them present only once. Time point noted: pre-treatment sample, taken before nivolumab and TIL therapy. Here the sequenced sample was blood, taken at baseline. Source of these receptors: a person between 25 and 79 years old with non-small cell lung cancer.

With respect to this clone: A junction boundary mismatches the germline segment, possibly from a read error. V usage is TRBV18 and J usage is TRBJ1-2; D perhaps matches TRBD1 (6 bases). Germline V gives CDR1 KGHSH, CDR2 LQKENI. The CDR3 sequence is 13 residues long. The chain's CDR3 is CASHPIIRQVEIF. CDR3 DNA sequence: TGTGCCAGCCATCCCATTATAAGACAGGTAGAGATCTTC. Supplemented by reference TRBV18 and TRBJ1-2, the full variable domain reads NAGVMQNPRHLVRRRGQEARLRCSPMKGHSHVYWYRQLPEEGLKFMVYLQKENIIDESGMPKERFSAEFPKEGPSILRIQQVVRGDSAAYFCASHPIIRQVEIFGSGTRLTVV.

V gene TRBV14 combines with J gene TRBJ2-1; D gene uncertain. This CDR3 is 15 amino acids long. V was cut by 1 base and J by 3 bases, with 10 bases left in between. CDR1 is SGHDN, CDR2 FVKESK, per germline. CDR3 sequence reads: CASSQVTGYYNEQFF. The CDR3 region has the DNA TGTGCCAGCAGCCAAGTCACCGGTTACTACAATGAGCAGTTCTTC.

The chain employs TRBV30 and TRBJ1-3; weak D call: TRBD1 (5 bases). The CDR3 has 15 amino acids. Looked up from germline, CDR1 is GTSNPN and CDR2 is SVGIG (reference sequence). V lost 3 bases to trimming and J lost 4 bases, with 16 bases between them. CDR3 protein: CAWRATPGSGNTIYF. The CDR3 coding sequence is TGTGCCTGGAGAGCAACCCCAGGGTCCGGAAACACCATATATTTT.

This rearrangement joins TRBV19 to TRBJ2-1; D ambiguous. CDR3 length equals 12 residues. Trimming pared 4 bases from V and 15 bases from J, leaving 16 bases between. Germline V CDR1 and CDR2: LNHDA, SQIVND (reference sequence). The chain's CDR3 is CASSTQRSPVFF. The CDR3 nucleotides read TGTGCCAGTAGTACCCAGCGCTCGCCGGTGTTCTTC.

This chain joins TRBV9 and TRBJ2-2; D gene unclear. Trimming left V 3 bases short and J 0 bases short, with 12 bases between. Germline V gene sequence: CDR1 SGDLS, CDR2 YYNGEE. The CDR3 extends over 16 amino acids. The CDR3 nucleotides are TGTGCCAGCAGCGCCGAGTGGGCAGCGAACACCGGGGAGCTGTTTTTT. Protein sequence: CASSAEWAANTGELFF.

This chain joins TRBV12-3 or TRBV12-4 and TRBJ1-2; 7 bases align to TRBD1. CDR3 length equals 12 residues. The V segment lost 4 bases and the J segment 5 bases; nucleotides outside the gene matches: 1. The CDR3: CASSWGQYGYTF. DNA for the CDR3: TGTGCCAGCAGTTGGGGACAGTATGGCTACACCTTC.

The CDR3, as DNA: TGTGCCAGCATCGGCACAGGGGCCGCCTACGAGCAGTACTTC. This translates into CASIGTGAAYEQYF. This rearrangement joins TRBV28 to TRBJ2-7; 7 bases match TRBD1. J lost 2 bases, V lost 7 bases, and 8 bases had no gene match. Germline values: CDR1 MDHEN, CDR2 SYDVKM. The CDR3 runs to 14 residues. Supplemented by reference TRBV28 and TRBJ2-7, the full variable domain reads DVKVTQSSRYLVKRTGEKVFLECVQDMDHENMFWYRQDPGLGLRLIYFSYDVKMKEKGDIPEGYSVSREKKERFSLILESASTNQTSMYLCASIGTGAAYEQYFGPGTRLTVT.

The rearrangement uses TRBV2 and TRBJ1-1; no clear D gene. The germline V gene has CDR1 SNHLY and CDR2 FYNNEI. V dropped 10 bases and J dropped 4 bases, with 10 bases sitting between them. CDR3 size: 11 residues. CDR3 nucleotides: TGTGCCACGTCCCTGGGCACTGAAGCTTTCTTT. Translation: CATSLGTEAFF.

This chain links TRBV6-5 with TRBJ1-2; 7 bases match TRBD1. V trimming: 0 bases; J trimming: 8 bases; junction bases outside the gene matches: 3. The CDR3 has 13 residues. Germline V gives CDR1 MNHEY, CDR2 SVGAGI. The CDR3 spells CASSYSGTEGYTF. The CDR3 DNA follows: TGTGCCAGCAGTTACTCGGGGACAGAAGGCTACACCTTC.